Shown below are 3 T cell receptor beta chains from a single sample sequenced in a study of OX40 agonist ivuxolimab in advanced cancers. Measured with immunoSEQ multiplex PCR; TCRdb has only the in-frame clones, and not every one. The data contain roughly 17,000 clones, around 78% of them singletons. The specimen comprised CD4+ or CD8+ T cells sorted from blood, sampled in a trial of the OX40 agonist ivuxolimab. The origin of the receptors is an adult with an advanced solid tumor such as melanoma, head and neck, liver or kidney cancer.

V is TRBV7-9 and J is TRBJ2-3; possibly TRBD2 for D (6 bases). V was shortened by 4 bases and J by 4 bases, with 9 bases between the two germline ends. Germline V gives CDR1 SEHNR, CDR2 FQNEAQ (reference sequence). The CDR3 spans 13 residues. The CDR3 region has the DNA TGTGCCAGCAGCTGGTGGGGGGCAGATACGCAGTATTTT. Protein: CASSWWGADTQYF.

A remark on this clone: The junction shows a germline mismatch at one end, possibly a read error. The sample has other DNA sequences that encode this CDR3 too. The rearrangement joins TRBV5-6 to TRBJ2-7, with 10 bases matching TRBD2. Germline V lookup: CDR1 SGHDT, CDR2 YYEEEE. This CDR3 is built from 17 residues. CDR3 nucleotides: TGCGCCAGCAGCCTTGGACACATGGGACTAGCGCGAGGACAGCAGTACTTC. It encodes CASSLGHMGLARGQQYF.

As DNA, the CDR3 is TGTGCCAGCAGTTACAGGGCAGGGCGAGACGAGCAGTACTTC. This translates into CASSYRAGRDEQYF. The rearrangement uses TRBV6-5 and TRBJ2-7; D perhaps matches TRBD1 (5 bases). The CDR3 loop spans 14 amino acids. Trimming stripped 2 bases from V and 5 bases from J, with 13 bases between. The germline V gene encodes CDR1 MNHEY and CDR2 SVGAGI.